This T cell receptor beta chain was observed in a study of siplizumab effects on memory and regulatory T cells. Study-wide findings and caveats: Suppressive activity of Tregs proliferating in siplizumab cultures remained unconfirmed. Alloreactive sequences whose origin lay in unstimulated CD4+ memory cells were significantly reduced by siplizumab.

Remarks on this clone: Its target is unknown.

The table came from immunoSEQ multiplex PCR; TCRdb's copy has only in-frame clones and leaves some out. The sample has 94,000 or so clones, more than 85% seen once. The TCR was taken from a human donor in good health. The sample taken for sequencing was CD8+ T cells sorted from blood.

In DNA, the CDR3 is TGTGCCAGCAGCTTGGTGAGAGCTGGCGAGCAGTACTTC. Protein product: CASSLVRAGEQYF. The chain has TRBV5-5 and TRBJ2-7; no reliable D call. Per germline, CDR1 SGHKS and CDR2 YYEKEE (reference sequence). V gave up 0 bases and J gave up 6 bases, with 10 bases separating them. This CDR3 region has 13 residues.